This T cell receptor beta chain was identified in a study of T cells after yellow fever vaccination. General study results and limits: Abundant bulk-population clonotypes could contaminate the FACS-sorted repertoires. Clones from primary vaccination mostly reappeared after the booster (approximately 95% CD4, approximately 86% CD8). The secondary response was weaker but peaked faster, day 5 versus 15.

With respect to this clonotype: Its antigen remains unidentified. One junction end does not reproduce the germline sequence, and a read error may be involved.

The CDR3 totals 17 residues. Germline-derived CDR1 and CDR2 are SSHAT and FNYEAQ (reference sequence). Making TCR cDNA involved 5'RACE template switching, which added UMIs and a universal primer site. MiXCR, run by TCRdb on the 5' RACE reads, gives a single entry per CDR3 protein. The repertoire consists of about 400,000 distinct CDR3 sequences, with over 5% occurring once and the leading ten covering about 15%. Sequencing was performed on PBMCs, taken 5 days after the yellow fever booster vaccination. The chain couples TRBV7-7 to TRBJ2-5; D is perhaps TRBD1 (6 bases). The sequence derives from a man aged 25-40 years who received the YFV17D yellow fever vaccine. CDR3 in amino acids: CASSLGSVTGLQETQYF. The CDR3 nucleotides read TGTGCTAGCAGCTTAGGTTCGGTCACAGGGCTACAAGAGACCCAGTACTTC.